The 28 T cell receptor beta chains below come from one sample, sequenced in a study of blood T cell repertoires in COVID-19. Profiling relied on immunoSEQ multiplex PCR, and the TCRdb table lists in-frame clones only, not all of them. The data contain around 220,000 clones, roughly 90% of them singletons. Material: PBMCs or T cells enriched from blood (not recorded which). The receptors here all came from a woman aged 30 to 39 with acute COVID-19.

The chain carries TRBV10-3 and TRBJ1-6, with D uncertain. The CDR3 has 15 residues. The germline V and J ends were trimmed by 4 bases and 0 bases, with 7 bases remaining between them. CDR1 is ENHRY, CDR2 SYGVKD, per germline. CDR3 in amino acids: CAISGAASYNSPLHF. CDR3 nucleotides: TGTGCCATCAGTGGGGCAGCCTCCTATAATTCACCCCTCCACTTT.

The V call is TRBV19, the J call TRBJ1-1; 8 positions match TRBD1. J gave up 1 base and V 0 bases, and 4 bases lay outside the gene matches. Germline V CDR1 and CDR2: LNHDA, SQIVND (reference sequence). The CDR3 extends over 16 amino acids. CDR3 sequence: CASSIDVDRGNTEAFF. Here the CDR3 DNA reads TGTGCCAGTAGTATAGATGTCGACAGGGGGAACACTGAAGCTTTCTTT.

The chain joins TRBV27 to TRBJ2-5; TRBD2 agrees at 10 bases. This CDR3 region has 15 residues. CDR1 MNHEY and CDR2 SMNVEV come from the germline V gene (reference sequence). V lost 4 bases, J lost 9 bases, and 11 bases stayed unmatched. CDR3 sequence: CASSYSSGGGTAQYF. The CDR3 DNA reads TGTGCCAGCAGTTACTCTAGCGGGGGAGGCACGGCCCAGTACTTC.

The chain is built from TRBV28 and TRBJ1-2; TRBD1 matches at 9 bases. The germline V gene has CDR1 MDHEN and CDR2 SYDVKM. The CDR3 covers 16 residues. After removal of 7 bases from V and 0 bases from J, the junction contained 9 bases not matched to a gene. The CDR3 loop is CASIKRRDRANYGYTF. In DNA form, the CDR3 reads TGTGCCAGCATCAAACGCCGGGACAGGGCTAACTATGGCTACACCTTC.

This chain uses TRBV18 with TRBJ2-2; TRBD2 aligns across 12 bases. This CDR3 is built from 17 residues. J was trimmed by 0 bases and V by 1 base; bases with no gene match: 0. Per the germline V gene, CDR1 is KGHSH and CDR2 is LQKENI. This CDR3 is CASSPRTSGANTGELFF. The CDR3 nucleotides are TGTGCCAGCTCACCACGGACTAGCGGGGCGAACACCGGGGAGCTGTTTTTT.

This chain links TRBV15 with TRBJ2-1; D remains unclear. Germline values: CDR1 LNHNV, CDR2 YYDKDF (reference sequence). V lost 5 bases and J 4 bases, leaving 9 bases between the germline ends. This CDR3 has 13 amino acids. The DNA of the CDR3 is TGTGCCACCAGCTCAGGATCTTACAATGAGCAGTTCTTC. Residues: CATSSGSYNEQFF.

This clone showed up just once. This chain links TRBV6-1 with TRBJ2-7, with 10 bases matching TRBD2. Germline values: CDR1 MNHNS, CDR2 SASEGT. There are 15 residues in the CDR3. V trimming: 3 bases; J trimming: 2 bases; junction bases outside the gene matches: 4. The CDR3 coding sequence is TGTGCCAGCAGTGACACTAGCGGGGTCACCTACGAGCAGTACTTC. Translation gives CASSDTSGVTYEQYF.

The genes are TRBV6-1 and TRBJ1-3; TRBD1 is a possible D gene (5 bases). The CDR3 has 17 amino acids. The germline V gene encodes CDR1 MNHNS and CDR2 SASEGT. V dropped 0 bases and J dropped 0 bases, with 12 bases sitting between them. As DNA, the CDR3 is TGTGCCAGCAGTGAAGCTATGGCAGGGAACTCTGGAAACACCATATATTTT. Protein: CASSEAMAGNSGNTIYF.

The chain uses TRBV30 and TRBJ2-1, with 11 bases that match TRBD2. Germline CDR1 is GTSNPN and CDR2 is SVGIG (reference sequence). J was trimmed by 10 bases and V by 0 bases; bases with no gene match: 8. The CDR3 consists of 15 residues. CDR3 protein: CAWSVLGLAASEQFF. The CDR3 coding sequence is TGTGCCTGGAGTGTCCTGGGACTAGCGGCGAGCGAGCAGTTCTTC.

Here the CDR3 reads CASNRGLAGGRYEQYF. CDR3 DNA sequence: TGTGCCAGCAACAGAGGGCTAGCGGGAGGTCGCTACGAGCAGTACTTC. The J gene is TRBJ2-7, the V gene TRBV5-8; TRBD2 matches 11 bases. Losses at the gene ends were 6 bases for V and 3 bases for J; bases not matched to a gene: 11. Germline V CDR1 and CDR2: SGHTS, YDEGEE. The CDR3 consists of 16 residues.

This chain connects TRBV7-2 to TRBJ2-3; D unclear. The V gene's germline CDR1 is SGHTA and CDR2 FQGNSA. The CDR3 spans 15 residues. Trimming removed 5 bases at V and 4 bases at J, with 16 bases between. CDR3 DNA: TGTGCCAGCAGCCCTCCCCCTAACCCCTCAGATACGCAGTATTTT. Translated, it gives CASSPPPNPSDTQYF. The whole variable domain, filled in from reference TRBV7-2 and TRBJ2-3, reads GAGVSQSPSNKVTEKGKDVELRCDPISGHTALYWYRQSLGQGLEFLIYFQGNSAPDKSGLPSDRFSAERTGGSVSTLTIQRTQQEDSAVYLCASSPPPNPSDTQYFGPGTRLTVL.

The chain couples TRBV28 to TRBJ2-5; the D is unclear. Deletions cut 7 bases from V and 2 bases from J, with 20 bases between. Germline assignment: CDR1 MDHEN and CDR2 SYDVKM. This CDR3 region has 16 residues. This CDR3 reads CASTLPPYPPQETQYF. The CDR3 DNA reads as TGTGCCAGCACCCTCCCCCCCTACCCCCCGCAAGAGACCCAGTACTTC.

The chain is built from TRBV4-2 and TRBJ2-7; TRBD1 matches 7 bases. Unmatched junction bases numbered 4, after V lost 4 bases and J lost 1 base. This CDR3 has 14 amino acids. Germline V CDR1 and CDR2: LGHNA, YNFKEQ. In DNA form, the CDR3 reads TGTGCCAGCAGCCGGATACAGGGGTCCTACGAGCAGTACTTC. Translating it yields CASSRIQGSYEQYF.

The chain employs TRBV9 and TRBJ1-3; TRBD1 matches 9 bases. The germline V gene encodes CDR1 SGDLS and CDR2 YYNGEE. This CDR3 has 15 residues. V lost 0 bases and J lost 2; bases outside the gene matches: 0. The CDR3 here is CASSVGQGAGNTIYF. For the CDR3, the DNA is TGTGCCAGCAGCGTAGGACAGGGGGCTGGAAACACCATATATTTT. Filled out from reference TRBV9 and TRBJ1-3, the complete variable domain reads DSGVTQTPKHLITATGQRVTLRCSPRSGDLSVYWYQQSLDQGLQFLIQYYNGEERAKGNILERFSAQQFPDLHSELNLSSLELGDSALYFCASSVGQGAGNTIYFGEGSWLTVV.

Regarding this clone: The identical CDR3 is also encoded by other nucleotide sequences in the sample. This chain uses TRBV15 with TRBJ2-1, with D possibly matching TRBD1 (5 bases). CDR3 size: 12 residues. Looked up from germline, CDR1 is LNHNV and CDR2 is YYDKDF (reference sequence). Trimming pared 0 bases from V and 9 bases from J, leaving 6 bases between. Here the CDR3 DNA reads TGTGCCACCAGCAGAGATCAGGGTGAGCAGTTCTTC. It codes for CATSRDQGEQFF.

This clone showed up just once. The chain links TRBV18 to TRBJ1-4; no reliable D call. CDR3 length equals 13 residues. Trimming took 3 bases from V and 8 from J, leaving 10 bases between them. Looked up from germline, CDR1 is KGHSH and CDR2 is LQKENI. The CDR3 sequence is CASSPHPAEKLFF. The DNA of the CDR3 is TGTGCCAGCTCACCCCACCCAGCGGAAAAACTGTTTTTT. The variable domain in full, with the rest retrieved from reference TRBV18 and TRBJ1-4, is NAGVMQNPRHLVRRRGQEARLRCSPMKGHSHVYWYRQLPEEGLKFMVYLQKENIIDESGMPKERFSAEFPKEGPSILRIQQVVRGDSAAYFCASSPHPAEKLFFGSGTQLSVL.

The V and J genes are TRBV6-5 and TRBJ1-2; 8 bases line up with TRBD1. The trim removed 6 bases at V and 6 bases at J, leaving 6 bases unmatched. The CDR3 is 13 residues long. Germline CDR1 is MNHEY and CDR2 is SVGAGI. CDR3 bases: TGTGCCAGCAGACAGACAGGGGCACATGGCTACACCTTC. It yields the protein CASRQTGAHGYTF.

The V and J genes are TRBV29-1 and TRBJ2-3; 7 positions agree with TRBD1. The CDR3 covers 14 residues. V lost 6 bases, J lost 4 bases, and 10 bases stayed unmatched. The germline CDR1 and CDR2 sequences are SQVTM and ANQGSEA. The CDR3 DNA sequence: TGCAGCGTCCAAGGGACAGTTACCGCAGATACGCAGTATTTT. The encoded protein is CSVQGTVTADTQYF.

This clone was recorded only once. The chain joins TRBV30 to TRBJ2-7; D gene unclear. V dropped 3 bases and J dropped 5 bases, with 14 bases sitting between them. Per germline, CDR1 GTSNPN and CDR2 SVGIG (reference sequence). CDR3 length: 13 residues. The CDR3 DNA follows: TGTGCCTGGAGCGCCCAATGGTCGGACGAGCAGTACTTC. Protein product: CAWSAQWSDEQYF.

The chain carries TRBV6-5 and TRBJ2-1; 7 nucleotides align to TRBD2. Germline V lookup: CDR1 MNHEY, CDR2 SVGAGI. V trimming: 4 bases; J trimming: 9 bases; junction bases outside the gene matches: 9. The CDR3 extends over 14 amino acids. This CDR3 is CASSSTSTSREQFF. The CDR3 DNA reads as TGTGCCAGCAGTTCGACTAGCACGTCACGTGAGCAGTTCTTC.

The chain employs TRBV5-5 and TRBJ1-2; 8 bases line up with TRBD1. This CDR3 spans 15 amino acids. V lost 0 bases and J lost 4; bases outside the gene matches: 5. Germline V gene sequence: CDR1 SGHKS, CDR2 YYEKEE (reference sequence). CDR3 DNA sequence: TGTGCCAGCAGCTTGGGGACAGGGTATGCCTATGGCTACACCTTC. It is translated as CASSLGTGYAYGYTF.

The genes are TRBV9 and TRBJ1-2; D may be TRBD1 (6 bases). With 3 bases removed from V and 1 base from J, the gap between germline ends came to 10 bases. There are 14 residues in the CDR3. Germline V gene data show CDR1 as SGDLS and CDR2 as YYNGEE. The DNA of the CDR3 is TGTGCCAGCAGCGCACAGGGTCGTAACTATGGCTACACCTTC. It is translated as CASSAQGRNYGYTF.

V and J are TRBV28 and TRBJ2-2, with TRBD2 identical over 12 bases. The germline V gene encodes CDR1 MDHEN and CDR2 SYDVKM. CDR3 length equals 15 residues. Trimming took 8 bases from V and 8 from J; bases not matched to a gene: 9. Here the CDR3 DNA reads TGTGCCAGCCGGCTAGCGGGAGGGCCTAATGGGGAGCTGTTTTTT. It codes for CASRLAGGPNGELFF.

This clone appeared a single time. The chain couples TRBV5-8 to TRBJ1-1; the D gene is possibly TRBD1 (5 bases). Germline V gives CDR1 SGHTS, CDR2 YDEGEE. Trimming removed 0 bases at V and 5 bases at J, with 11 bases between. There are 14 residues in the CDR3. In nucleotides, the CDR3 is TGTGCCAGCAGCTTGGTCGGGGGTAAAACTGAAGCTTTCTTT. It codes for CASSLVGGKTEAFF.

J is TRBJ1-2 and V is TRBV3-1 (or the pseudogene TRBV3-2); possibly TRBD1 for D (6 bases). Germline CDR1 reads LGHDT; CDR2 reads YNNKEL (reference sequence). Between the trimmed V and J ends, which lost 0 bases and 4 bases, there was a span of 15 bases. The CDR3 extends over 16 amino acids. CDR3 protein: CASSQEYQGYTYGYTF. In nucleotides, the CDR3 is TGTGCCAGCAGCCAAGAGTACCAGGGGTATACCTATGGCTACACCTTC.

The rearrangement links TRBV9 to TRBJ2-7; 7 bases align to TRBD1. J was trimmed by 2 bases and V by 3 bases; bases with no gene match: 5. This CDR3 is built from 14 residues. Germline assignment: CDR1 SGDLS and CDR2 YYNGEE. CDR3 sequence (DNA): TGTGCCAGCAGCGAGACAGGGTTCCCCTACGAGCAGTACTTC. Translated, it gives CASSETGFPYEQYF.

The CDR3 reads CASTRGGATNEKLFF. The CDR3 region has the DNA TGTGCCAGCACCCGAGGGGGGGCAACTAATGAAAAACTGTTTTTT. The J gene is TRBJ1-4, the V gene TRBV9; tentative D call: TRBD1 (6 bases). V lost 6 bases and J lost 0, with 12 bases in between. CDR3 length: 15 amino acids. Germline-derived CDR1 and CDR2 are SGDLS and YYNGEE.

The V and J genes are TRBV28 and TRBJ2-3, with 12 bases lining up with TRBD1. Germline V lookup: CDR1 MDHEN, CDR2 SYDVKM. The length of the CDR3 is 15 residues. The junction had 5 bases not matched to a gene; V was cut back by 6 bases and J by 4 bases. CDR3 bases: TGTGCCAGCAGCTCGGGACAGGGGGCGTCAGATACGCAGTATTTT. Encoded protein: CASSSGQGASDTQYF.